The TCR beta chain described here comes from a study of cytomegalovirus exposure and HLA in healthy donors. Whole-study context: Earlier, 100 million to 120 million unique TCR beta sequences were recovered from roughly 180 million T cells by an analysis. The study's findings and limits: Highly shared variants forming one cluster were likely a sequencing artifact.

Primers: 60 Vbeta forward and 13 Jbeta reverse. This table comes from immunoSEQ multiplex PCR, and its TCRdb copy is limited to in-frame clones, with some not included. The sample yields 140,000 or so clones, 76% seen once. The table lists this clone with a few counts. Its specificity is unknown. Trimming took 4 bases from V and 1 from J, leaving 14 bases between them. This CDR3 comprises 15 residues. Germline CDR1 reads LNHDA; CDR2 reads SQIVND (reference sequence). This TCR was sampled from a man in his forties in good health and CMV-seronegative. V usage is TRBV19 and J usage is TRBJ2-7; D gene ambiguous. The sample consisted of PBMCs. The CDR3: CASSKDPSTSYEQYF. The CDR3 coding sequence is TGTGCCAGTAGTAAAGACCCTTCCACTTCCTACGAGCAGTACTTC.